This note documents a single TCR beta chain sequence. Per the original methods: Researchers report that nucleated cell counts were estimated from reference gene primer amplification. Sequencing used immunoSEQ multiplex PCR; TCRdb keeps in-frame clones, though not all of them. That table furnishes V, J and clone size, whereas the DNA furnished D and trimming. The table lists fewer than 250,000 clones, 92% of them singletons. Patients at the Seattle site were enrolled during active infection and followed longitudinally. The data were obtained in a study of blood T cell repertoires in COVID-19. Study background: Acute and convalescent COVID-19 specimens originated in the United States, Italy and Spain. Sources were T cells, B-cell-depleted T cells, or PBMCs; the material itself was cDNA or gDNA.

This CDR3 has 15 amino acids. V lost 6 bases to trimming and J lost 3 bases, with 18 bases between them. Germline V gene data show CDR1 as SQVTM and CDR2 as ANQGSEA. The sample was peripheral blood. This sequence originates from a man aged 60-69 years with COVID-19, enrolled during active disease. The gene calls are TRBV29-1 and TRBJ2-1; possible D gene TRBD2, 7 bases. The CDR3 DNA reads as TGCAGCGTGGGACATAGCGGGCACTACTACAATGAGCAGTTCTTC. Protein: CSVGHSGHYYNEQFF.